Shown below are 25 T cell receptor beta chains from a single sample sequenced in a study of OX40 agonist ivuxolimab in advanced cancers. Data came from immunoSEQ multiplex PCR; TCRdb stores just in-frame clones and leaves some out. The data contain 55,000 to 70,000 clones, more than 75% of them seen just once; the ten biggest clones take up 2.6%. Sequences were derived from CD4+ or CD8+ T cells sorted from blood, sampled in a trial of the OX40 agonist ivuxolimab. The receptors shown here come from an adult with an advanced solid tumor such as melanoma, head and neck, liver or kidney cancer.

The chain employs TRBV5-1 and TRBJ2-1; TRBD1 matches 7 bases. Germline assignment: CDR1 SGHRS and CDR2 YFSETQ. The CDR3 extends over 15 amino acids. V shed 4 bases and J 2 bases; nucleotides not matched to a gene: 6. CDR3 residues: CASSLRQGTYNEQFF. CDR3 bases: TGCGCCAGCAGCCTTCGACAGGGAACCTACAATGAGCAGTTCTTC.

V gene TRBV9 combines with J gene TRBJ1-2; possible D gene TRBD1, 6 bases. With 0 bases removed from V and 6 bases from J, the gap between germline ends came to 12 bases. CDR1 and CDR2 from the germline V gene are SGDLS and YYNGEE. The CDR3 sequence is 14 residues long. In DNA form, the CDR3 reads TGTGCCAGCAGCGTAGGAGCGGGGGCAGATGGCTACACCTTC. Encoded protein: CASSVGAGADGYTF. Full variable domain (rest looked up from reference TRBV9 and TRBJ1-2): DSGVTQTPKHLITATGQRVTLRCSPRSGDLSVYWYQQSLDQGLQFLIQYYNGEERAKGNILERFSAQQFPDLHSELNLSSLELGDSALYFCASSVGAGADGYTFGSGTRLTVV.

The chain recombines TRBV6-1 with TRBJ1-6; D is undetermined. CDR1 is MNHNS, CDR2 SASEGT, per germline. Trimming took off 3 bases at V and 7 bases at J, with 13 bases between the two ends. The CDR3 sequence is 15 residues long. The CDR3 here is CASSDRQTTNSPLHF. In DNA form, the CDR3 reads TGTGCCAGCAGTGACAGACAAACCACCAATTCACCCCTCCACTTT.

The CDR3 sequence: CASSLAQDEQFF. In nucleotides, the CDR3 is TGCGCCAGCAGCTTGGCCCAAGATGAGCAGTTCTTC. V usage is TRBV5-1 and J usage is TRBJ2-1, with D unclear. Per germline, CDR1 SGHRS and CDR2 YFSETQ. The CDR3 totals 12 residues. V lost 0 bases and J lost 8, with 6 bases in between.

This chain joins TRBV5-1 and TRBJ1-2, with TRBD1 matching over 9 bases. Looked up from germline, CDR1 is SGHRS and CDR2 is YFSETQ. V lost 0 bases to trimming and J lost 4 bases; unmatched junction nucleotides: 4. CDR3 length: 15 amino acids. For the CDR3, the DNA is TGCGCCAGCAGCTTGGGGACAGGGGACGTCTATGGCTACACCTTC. Translation gives CASSLGTGDVYGYTF.

This clone has just one count. This sequence joins TRBV28 and TRBJ1-5; D is uncertain. The CDR3 has 14 amino acids. CDR1 and CDR2 (germline): MDHEN, SYDVKM. Trimming took off 3 bases at V and 5 bases at J, with 11 bases between the two ends. The chain's CDR3 is CASSLTGHDQPQHF. CDR3 DNA sequence: TGTGCCAGCAGTTTGACGGGCCATGATCAGCCCCAGCATTTT.

V usage is TRBV30 and J usage is TRBJ2-2, with TRBD2 identical over 7 bases. CDR3 length equals 13 residues. V lost 3 bases to trimming and J lost 6 bases; unmatched junction nucleotides: 4. CDR1 is GTSNPN, CDR2 SVGIG, per germline (reference sequence). The CDR3 reads CAWRFLAAGELFF. In nucleotides, the CDR3 is TGTGCCTGGAGGTTCCTAGCGGCCGGGGAGCTGTTTTTT.

The chain recombines TRBV5-6 with TRBJ1-2; a possible D gene is TRBD1 (5 bases). Trimming removed 4 bases at V and 3 bases at J, with 10 bases between. Germline-derived CDR1 and CDR2 are SGHDT and YYEEEE. The CDR3 runs to 13 residues. CDR3 nucleotide sequence: TGTGCCAGCAGCGAGGGGACGTACTATGGCTACACCTTC. Its translation is CASSEGTYYGYTF.

The genes are TRBV7-9 and TRBJ1-3, with D possibly being TRBD1 (6 bases). The ends were cut back, 5 bases at V and 4 bases at J, with 21 bases in the middle. Germline V gene lookup returns CDR1 SEHNR and CDR2 FQNEAQ (reference sequence). This CDR3 contains 17 residues. The CDR3 sequence: CASSTSGGGSRGNTIYF. The CDR3 bases are TGTGCCAGCAGCACCTCGGGGGGCGGCAGTCGCGGAAACACCATATATTTT.

The chain recombines TRBV10-3 with TRBJ2-1, with D hard to call. Trimming took off 6 bases at V and 7 bases at J, with 13 bases between the two ends. The CDR3 extends over 13 amino acids. Germline V gene lookup returns CDR1 ENHRY and CDR2 SYGVKD. CDR3 DNA sequence: TGTGCCATCAGAGGAGTTGCGAAGAATGAGCAGTTCTTC. As protein: CAIRGVAKNEQFF.

This sequence joins TRBV21-1 and TRBJ1-4; TRBD1 is the table's D call and was not checked against the DNA. TRBV21-1 is recorded as a pseudogene. This CDR3 region has 17 residues. The chain's CDR3 is CASSNYHLQSLNEKLFF. In DNA, the CDR3 is TGTGCCAGCAGCAACTACCATCTACAGAGCCTGAATGAAAAACTGTTTTTT.

This chain connects TRBV5-5 to TRBJ1-2; TRBD1 agrees at 7 bases. Germline V gene lookup returns CDR1 SGHKS and CDR2 YYEKEE (reference sequence). CDR3 length: 16 amino acids. The J segment lost 8 bases and the V segment lost 4 bases, leaving 17 bases of the junction unmatched. The DNA of the CDR3 is TGTGCCAGCAGCCTGGGACAGTTGGGGCTGTATTGGGGCTACACCTTC. Protein sequence: CASSLGQLGLYWGYTF.

The chain combines TRBV7-9 with TRBJ2-4; possible D gene TRBD2, 5 bases. Germline V lookup: CDR1 SEHNR, CDR2 FQNEAQ (reference sequence). Trimming removed 5 bases at V and 8 bases at J, with 16 bases between. The CDR3 runs 14 residues. The CDR3: CASSAGGAGDIQYF. CDR3 bases: TGTGCCAGCAGCGCTGGAGGCGCCGGTGACATTCAGTACTTC. The full variable domain, with the rest looked up from reference TRBV7-9 and TRBJ2-4, is DTGVSQNPRHKITKRGQNVTFRCDPISEHNRLYWYRQTLGQGPEFLTYFQNEAQLEKSRLLSDRFSAERPKGSFSTLEIQRTEQGDSAMYLCASSAGGAGDIQYFGAGTRLSVL.

This chain links TRBV12-1 with TRBJ2-3; the DNA was not used to check the table's D call, TRBD2. TRBV12-1 is assigned pseudogene status. The CDR3 sequence is 18 residues long. The chain's CDR3 is CASSFEPRRGGSTDTQYF. The CDR3, as DNA: TGTGCCAGCAGCTTTGAGCCTCGGCGGGGCGGGAGCACAGATACGCAGTATTTT.

The V and J genes are TRBV7-8 and TRBJ2-7; the match to TRBD1 covers 7 bases. Germline V lookup: CDR1 SGHVS, CDR2 FQNEAQ. The CDR3 consists of 14 residues. Trimming cost V 5 bases and J 2 bases; bases outside gene matches: 6. In DNA form, the CDR3 reads TGTGCCAGCAGCCTCTCGACAGGGACCTACGAGCAGTACTTC. This gives the protein CASSLSTGTYEQYF.

The chain has TRBV19 and TRBJ2-7; tentatively, D is TRBD1 or TRBD2 (5 bases each). Deletions cut 3 bases from V and 1 base from J, with 16 bases between. CDR1 is LNHDA, CDR2 SQIVND, per germline (reference sequence). This CDR3 is built from 16 residues. The CDR3 sequence: CASSIHPGPPSYEQYF. CDR3 nucleotides: TGTGCCAGTAGTATTCACCCGGGACCGCCTTCCTACGAGCAGTACTTC.

The chain uses TRBV5-1 and TRBJ1-2, with 7 bases matching TRBD1. This CDR3 has 15 amino acids. Germline loops: CDR1 SGHRS, CDR2 YFSETQ. V shed 4 bases and J 3 bases; nucleotides not matched to a gene: 9. The CDR3 sequence is CASSSTHRGDYGYTF. The CDR3 region has the DNA TGCGCCAGCAGCAGTACCCACAGGGGTGACTATGGCTACACCTTC.

V gene TRBV5-1 combines with J gene TRBJ1-4, with D hard to call. Trimming removed 5 bases at V and 7 bases at J, with 18 bases between. The CDR3 totals 15 residues. Germline CDR1 and CDR2: SGHRS and YFSETQ. CDR3 nucleotide sequence: TGCGCCAGCAGATTCGGGTCCGGGGAGGGTGAAAAACTGTTTTTT. This codes for CASRFGSGEGEKLFF.

This chain links TRBV11-1 with TRBJ1-2; D is perhaps TRBD1 (5 bases). V lost 3 bases and J lost 1, with 12 bases in between. The CDR3 runs 15 residues. CDR1 is SGHAT, CDR2 FQDESV, per germline (reference sequence). This chain's CDR3 is CASSLGDRNNYGYTF. Written as DNA, the CDR3 is TGTGCCAGCAGCTTGGGGGACCGAAATAACTATGGCTACACCTTC.

The chain couples TRBV28 to TRBJ2-7; D may be TRBD1 (6 bases). Germline CDR1 MDHEN, CDR2 SYDVKM. CDR3 length equals 14 residues. With 5 bases removed from V and 3 bases from J, the gap between germline ends came to 14 bases. CDR3 DNA sequence: TGTGCCAGCAGTCTACAGGGACCGGTCTACGAGCAGTACTTC. Its protein is CASSLQGPVYEQYF.

This clone came up once. The J gene is TRBJ1-3, the V gene TRBV4-2, with 8 bases matching TRBD1. Losses at the gene ends were 4 bases for V and 6 bases for J; bases not matched to a gene: 14. The CDR3 covers 17 residues. Germline values: CDR1 LGHNA, CDR2 YNFKEQ. CDR3 nucleotides: TGTGCCAGCAGCCTAGATACAGGACAGGGAATTTTAAACACCATATATTTT. Residues: CASSLDTGQGILNTIYF.

V gene TRBV6-1 combines with J gene TRBJ2-5; D not certain. In germline, CDR1 is MNHNS, CDR2 SASEGT. There are 13 residues in the CDR3. V was cut by 2 bases and J by 1 base, with 5 bases left in between. CDR3 sequence (DNA): TGTGCCAGCAGTGAAAATCGCCAAGAGACCCAGTACTTC. This gives the protein CASSENRQETQYF.

The chain combines TRBV30 with TRBJ2-2; 9 bases are a match to TRBD2. Germline V gene sequence: CDR1 GTSNPN, CDR2 SVGIG (reference sequence). The CDR3 is made up of 14 amino acids. After removal of 1 base from V and 13 bases from J, the junction contained 10 bases not matched to a gene. Here the CDR3 DNA reads TGTGCCTGGAGTGGGGTAGCGGGGGTGGGCACGCTGTTTTTT. It yields the protein CAWSGVAGVGTLFF.

The J gene is TRBJ2-1, the V gene TRBV19; possibly TRBD2 for D (5 bases). Germline V gene data show CDR1 as LNHDA and CDR2 as SQIVND (reference sequence). CDR3 length: 15 residues. V was pared by 5 bases and J by 2 bases, with 13 bases between. CDR3: CASSSGLGTYNEQFF. The CDR3 nucleotides read TGTGCCAGTAGTTCCGGACTGGGCACCTACAATGAGCAGTTCTTC.

J is TRBJ2-3 and V is TRBV5-1; D ambiguous. The CDR3 is 15 amino acids. Germline values: CDR1 SGHRS, CDR2 YFSETQ. Trimming stripped 2 bases from V and 0 bases from J, with 10 bases between. The CDR3 bases are TGCGCCAGCAGCTTAGCACATGCTAGCACAGATACGCAGTATTTT. It specifies CASSLAHASTDTQYF.